The rows below give T cell receptor beta chains drawn from one sample of a study of T and B cells in COVID-19 patients. From the multiplex PCR reads, TCRdb called clonotypes with MiXCR, one entry per CDR3 protein. In the table there are around 1,500 distinct CDR3 sequences, approximately 30% of which are singletons. Input material: blood. The source of these receptors is a human donor with active COVID-19. Both conserved end residues are part of each CDR3. Each record gives: D gene, J gene, clone size, V gene, CDR3 protein, CDR3 DNA. The D gene is left open where the match is weak. Expanded clones get a size class; other rows say once, few or many, or leave the size out.

.	TRBJ2-5	.	TRBV20-1	CSAPDRQETQYF	TGCAGTGCTCCGGACAGACAAGAGACCCAGTACTTC
.	TRBJ1-5	medium-sized	TRBV19	CASSTYSTSNQPQHF	TGTGCCAGTAGTACCTACTCAACGAGCAATCAGCCCCAGCATTTT
.	TRBJ2-3	.	TRBV6-1	CASSSKETATDTQYF	TGTGCCAGCAGTTCCAAGGAGACCGCGACAGATACGCAGTATTTT
.	TRBJ2-7	medium-sized	TRBV6-5	CASSYGLTYEQYF	TGTGCCAGCAGTTACGGATTGACCTACGAGCAGTACTTC
.	TRBJ2-5	few	TRBV7-9	CASSTDPGAQYF	TGTGCCAGCAGCACTGACCCGGGGGCCCAGTACTTC
.	TRBJ2-7	medium-sized	TRBV6-5	CASRDSGVEQYF	TGTGCCAGCCGGGACTCCGGCGTCGAGCAGTACTTC
.	TRBJ2-7	medium-sized	TRBV13	CASSLGTTGEQYF	TGTGCCAGCAGCTTAGGGACAACGGGCGAGCAGTACTTC
.	TRBJ2-3	.	TRBV20-1	CSARGWSAHRADTQYF	TGCAGTGCTAGAGGATGGTCGGCCCACCGGGCAGATACGCAGTATTTT
TRBD2	TRBJ2-7	medium-sized	TRBV27	CASRGTSGAYEQYF	TGTGCCAGCCGTGGGACTAGCGGTGCCTACGAGCAGTACTTC
TRBD1	TRBJ1-2	.	TRBV7-9	CASSLEGGQGTFGYTF	TGTGCCAGCAGCTTAGAGGGAGGACAGGGGACTTTTGGCTACACCTTC
.	TRBJ1-2	medium-sized	TRBV6-1	CASTLRGFNYGYTF	TGTGCCAGCACTTTACGGGGTTTTAACTATGGCTACACCTTC
TRBD1	TRBJ2-5	.	TRBV15	CATSRGTGGRETQYF	TGTGCCACCAGCAGGGGGACAGGGGGCCGGGAGACCCAGTACTTC
.	TRBJ2-7	once	TRBV27	CASTRGREQYF	TGTGCCAGCACCCGGGGGCGGGAGCAGTACTTC